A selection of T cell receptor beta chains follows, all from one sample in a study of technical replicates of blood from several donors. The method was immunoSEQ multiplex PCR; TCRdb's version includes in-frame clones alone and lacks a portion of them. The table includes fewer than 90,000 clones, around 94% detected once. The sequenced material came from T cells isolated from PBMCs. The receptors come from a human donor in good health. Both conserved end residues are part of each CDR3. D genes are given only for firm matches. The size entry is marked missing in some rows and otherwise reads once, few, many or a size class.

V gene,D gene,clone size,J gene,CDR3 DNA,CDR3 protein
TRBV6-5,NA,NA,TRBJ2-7,TGTGCCAGCAGTTACTCTCCTGGGAGATTCTACGAGCAGTACTTC,CASSYSPGRFYEQYF
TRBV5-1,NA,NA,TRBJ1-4,TGCGCCAGCAGCTTGGCCAACAGTAATGAAAAACTGTTTTTT,CASSLANSNEKLFF
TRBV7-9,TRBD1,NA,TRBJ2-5,TGTGCCAGCAGTTACAGGGGTTCCTATGAGACCCAGTACTTC,CASSYRGSYETQYF
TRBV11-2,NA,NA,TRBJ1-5,TGTGCCAGCAGCTTAGTCTCGGGGGTCTCTAGCAATCAGCCCCAGCATTTT,CASSLVSGVSSNQPQHF
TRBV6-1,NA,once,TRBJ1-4,TGTGCCAGCAGTGAAATGGCCCAGATTAATGAAAAACTGTTTTTT,CASSEMAQINEKLFF
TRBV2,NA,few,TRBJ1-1,TGTGCCAGCGAAGCCATAGCATGGCGTTTT,CASEAIAWRF
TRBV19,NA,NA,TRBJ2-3,TGTGCCAGTGGCTTCGACAGCTATAGCACAGATACGCAGTATTTT,CASGFDSYSTDTQYF
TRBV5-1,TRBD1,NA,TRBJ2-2,TGCGCCAGCAGGTTTACAGGGGGCCGGACCGGGGAGCTGTTTTTT,CASRFTGGRTGELFF
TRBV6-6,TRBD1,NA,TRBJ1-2,TGTGCCAGCAGCCAGACAGGGGGGGGCTACACCTTC,CASSQTGGGYTF
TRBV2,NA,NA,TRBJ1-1,TGTGCCAGCAGTCCAGGGGCTCGAACTGAAGCTTTCTTT,CASSPGARTEAFF
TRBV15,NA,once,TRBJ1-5,TGTGCCACCGACGGCTTGGGGGAGGGTGATCAGCCCCAGCATTTT,CATDGLGEGDQPQHF
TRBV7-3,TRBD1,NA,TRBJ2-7,TGTGCCAGCAGCCTCACCGGGACAGGATACGAGCAGTACTTC,CASSLTGTGYEQYF
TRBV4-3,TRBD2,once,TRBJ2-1,TGCGCCAGCAGCCAAGATAGGATAGCGGGAGTGTACAATGAGCAGTTCTTC,CASSQDRIAGVYNEQFF
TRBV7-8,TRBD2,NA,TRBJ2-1,TGTGCCAGCAGCAAAACTAGCGGGCTCTACAATGAGCAGTTCTTC,CASSKTSGLYNEQFF
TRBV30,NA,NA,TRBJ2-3,TGTGCCTGGAGTTACAAGTTCGCGACATTTGGCACAGATACGCAGTATTTT,CAWSYKFATFGTDTQYF
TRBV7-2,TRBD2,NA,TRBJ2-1,TGTGCCAGCAGCTTAGGACTAGCGGAGCAGTTCTTC,CASSLGLAEQFF
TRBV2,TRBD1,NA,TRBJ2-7,TGTGCCAGCAGTGGACGGGACAGAACCTACGAGCAGTACTTC,CASSGRDRTYEQYF
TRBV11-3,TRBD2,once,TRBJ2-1,TGTGCCAGCAGCTTAGATGGGACTAGCGGGATAAGCTCCTACAATGAGCAGTTCTTC,CASSLDGTSGISSYNEQFF
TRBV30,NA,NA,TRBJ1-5,TGTGCGTCGGGAGGGAATCAGCCCCAGCATTTT,CASGGNQPQHF
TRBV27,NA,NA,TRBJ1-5,TGTGCCAGCAGCCCTGACAATTACGATCAGCCCCAGCATTTT,CASSPDNYDQPQHF
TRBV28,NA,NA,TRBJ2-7,TGTGCCAGCAGTTTTGGGAGAGTGCAGTACTTC,CASSFGRVQYF
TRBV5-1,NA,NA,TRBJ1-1,TGCGCCAGCCGGGGGGACCAGAACACTGAAGCTTTCTTT,CASRGDQNTEAFF
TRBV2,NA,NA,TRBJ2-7,TGTGCCAGCAGTGAAGCCCGTAGCGTAAACGAGCAGTACTTC,CASSEARSVNEQYF
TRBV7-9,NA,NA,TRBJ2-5,TGTGCCAGCAGCCTGGCCCGGACAGTCCAAGAGACCCAGTACTTC,CASSLARTVQETQYF
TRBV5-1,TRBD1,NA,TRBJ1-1,TGCGCCAGCAGCTCAACGACAGGGGGGACTGAAGCTTTCTTT,CASSSTTGGTEAFF
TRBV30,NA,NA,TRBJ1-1,TGTGCCTGGTGGGTGACAGGCGGGTTGGCTGAAGCTTTCTTT,CAWWVTGGLAEAFF
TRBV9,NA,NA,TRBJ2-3,TGTGCCAGCAGCGTAGTGGGGGCATTGAACACAGATACGCAGTATTTT,CASSVVGALNTDTQYF
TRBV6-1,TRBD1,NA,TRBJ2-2,TGTGCCAGCATGAGACAGGGGGCGTCCGGGGAGCTGTTTTTT,CASMRQGASGELFF
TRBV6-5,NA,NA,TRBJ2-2,TGTGCCAGCAGTTTAGAAACCGGGGAGCTGTTTTTT,CASSLETGELFF
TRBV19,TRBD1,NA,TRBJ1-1,TGTGCCAGTAGTACGGACAGGGGAGGACAGAAAGCTTTCTTT,CASSTDRGGQKAFF
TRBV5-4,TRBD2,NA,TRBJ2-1,TGTGCCAGCAGCGGAGGTGGTAGCGGGAGGGCCCTATTCCCCAATGAGCAGTTCTTC,CASSGGGSGRALFPNEQFF
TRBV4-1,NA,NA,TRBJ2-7,TGCGCCAGCAGCCAAGATCCTAAGGCGGGCTACGAGCAGTACTTC,CASSQDPKAGYEQYF
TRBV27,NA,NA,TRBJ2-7,TGTGCCAGCAGTAATCTACGGGACTTCTCCTACGAGCAGTACTTC,CASSNLRDFSYEQYF
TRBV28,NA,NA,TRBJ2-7,TGTGCCAGCAGGTTAGGGGCCCTCGAGCAGTACTTC,CASRLGALEQYF
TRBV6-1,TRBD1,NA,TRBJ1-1,TGTGCCAGTCTGACAGGGGCTCACACTGAAGCTTTCTTT,CASLTGAHTEAFF
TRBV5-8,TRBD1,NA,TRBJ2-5,TGTGCCAGCAGGGAAGAAACAGGGGGCGCATACTCCGTCGAGACCCAGTACTTC,CASREETGGAYSVETQYF
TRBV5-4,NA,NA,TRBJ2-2,TGTGCCAGCAGCTTGGGACAGGATAATCACGGGGAGCTGTTTTTT,CASSLGQDNHGELFF
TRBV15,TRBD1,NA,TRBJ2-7,TGTGCCACCAGCCCACGGACAGGGCCCTACGAGCAGTACTTC,CATSPRTGPYEQYF
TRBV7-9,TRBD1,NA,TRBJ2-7,TGTGCCAGCAGCTTAAATAGGGGACAGGCTCCCTACGAGCAGTACTTC,CASSLNRGQAPYEQYF
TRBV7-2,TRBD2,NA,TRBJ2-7,TGTGCCAGTGTAGCGGGAGCCCCCTGGGCTTCCGAGCAGTACTTC,CASVAGAPWASEQYF
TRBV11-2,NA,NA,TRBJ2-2,TGTGCCAGCAGCTTAGATCTTAACACCGGGGAGCTGTTTTTT,CASSLDLNTGELFF
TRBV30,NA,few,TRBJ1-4,TGTGCCTGGAGTAGAAGGGGGTGGACTAATGAAAAACTGTTTTTT,CAWSRRGWTNEKLFF
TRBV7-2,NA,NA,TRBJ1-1,TGTGCCAGCAGCTATACAGTGAACACTGAAGCTTTCTTT,CASSYTVNTEAFF
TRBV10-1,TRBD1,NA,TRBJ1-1,TGCGCCAGCAGACAGGGGTTCAACACTGAAGCTTTCTTT,CASRQGFNTEAFF
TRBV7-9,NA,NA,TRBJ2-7,TGTGCCAGCAGCTCCCAAAGAGGCTACTACGAGCAGTACTTC,CASSSQRGYYEQYF
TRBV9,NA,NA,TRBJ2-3,TGTGCCAGCAGCCAAAGCACAGATACGCAGTATTTT,CASSQSTDTQYF
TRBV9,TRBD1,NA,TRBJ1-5,TGTGCCAGCAGCGTAGGACAGGGGAGCAATCAGCCCCAGCATTTT,CASSVGQGSNQPQHF
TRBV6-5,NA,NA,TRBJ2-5,TGTGCCAGCAGTTATTCGGCATTTTACGGGGAGACCCAGTACTTC,CASSYSAFYGETQYF
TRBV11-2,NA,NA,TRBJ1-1,TGTGCCAGCAGCCGAGGGCAGGGAGGCACTGAAGCTTTCTTT,CASSRGQGGTEAFF
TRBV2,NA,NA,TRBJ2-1,TGTGCCAGCAGTGGGTACTGGGGCCTAACGGCGGACAATGAGCAGTTCTTC,CASSGYWGLTADNEQFF
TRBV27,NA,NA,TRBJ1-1,TGTGCCAGCAGTTGGGCAGGGGAAGGGACTGAAGCTTTCTTT,CASSWAGEGTEAFF
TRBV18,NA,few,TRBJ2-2,TGTGCCAGCTCAGGCAGTGGCAGGGTCACCGGGGAGCTGTTTTTT,CASSGSGRVTGELFF
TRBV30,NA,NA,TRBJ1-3,TGTGCCTGGAGTGTACTTACTGGGGGGGGGATCGGAAACACCATATATTTT,CAWSVLTGGGIGNTIYF